Listed here is a single TCR beta chain. As yet, its antigen is unknown. The time point here: cycle 4 day 1 (C4D1), after more than five weeks of nivolumab. All patients relapsed after autologous stem cell transplantation, and brentuximab vedotin exposure varied. This sample is drawn from a study of PD-1 blockade in classical Hodgkin lymphoma. Study observations and caveats: No one has yet defined what causes the repertoire differences, which may be disease activity or prior therapy. It was CD4+ TCR diversity, not CD8+, that rose significantly by C4D1.

Trimming at V came to 4 bases and at J to 6 bases, leaving 7 bases not matched to a gene. This CDR3 region has 14 residues. Germline lookup yields CDR1 SGHTA and CDR2 FQGNSA. Here immunoSEQ multiplex PCR was the method, and the copy in TCRdb shows in-frame clones only, minus some. The sample carries tens of thousands of clones, roughly 80% recorded once. This sequence joins TRBV7-2 and TRBJ2-3; 7 nucleotides line up with TRBD2. Sequenced material: peripheral blood mononuclear cells (PBMCs), taken before the fourth cycle of nivolumab. The receptor was isolated from a human donor with classical Hodgkin lymphoma. In DNA form, the CDR3 reads TGTGCCAGCAGCTCGCAGCGGGGCCAGGATACGCAGTATTTT. Protein product: CASSSQRGQDTQYF.